This entry describes one TCR beta chain. CD45RO-negative CD8 cells positively selected for CCR7 made up the naive population, which excluded terminally differentiated effector memory CD45RA+ cells. Libraries were prepared by immunoSEQ multiplex PCR; TCRdb keeps only in-frame clonotypes and omits some of them. The sample has over 2 million clones; approximately 95% are singletons. This entry comes from a study of shared clonotypes between healthy human individuals. Material: naive CD8+ T cells sorted from blood. The sequence was collected from a man in his late teens or twenties in good health.

Written as DNA, the CDR3 is TGTGCCAGCAGTGAAGAAGTGAGGGACAGGGGCTACGAGCAGTACTTC. Translated, it gives CASSEEVRDRGYEQYF. The rearrangement links TRBV6-1 to TRBJ2-7; the match to TRBD1 covers 10 bases. Trimming cost V 1 base and J 3 bases; bases outside gene matches: 6. Germline CDR1 is MNHNS and CDR2 is SASEGT. The CDR3 is made up of 16 amino acids.